The clone carrying this T cell receptor beta chain was counted many times. Its antigen is unknown. The data belong to a study of T-cell reconstitution after alpha-beta-depleted transplantation in children. Study outcomes and limitations: Alpha-beta T cells about two months after transplant reportedly derived from several hundred expanded graft clones.

Unique molecular identifiers were used in preparing the TCRbeta library. TCRdb re-analysed the PCR reads in MiXCR, keeping a single row per CDR3 protein. This table holds around 64,000 distinct CDR3 sequences, roughly 10% found once. Germline V gene sequence: CDR1 SGHRS, CDR2 YFSETQ. V was trimmed by 0 bases and J by 6 bases, leaving 12 bases between them. This CDR3 contains 15 residues. This chain uses TRBV5-1 with TRBJ2-2; D gene unclear. The material sequenced was PBMCs, taken before TCRalphabeta/CD19-depleted stem cell transplant. The sequence derives from a boy aged 5-17 years with acute myeloid leukemia, due to receive a stem cell transplant. The DNA for the CDR3 is TGCGCCAGCAGCTTGGCCCTACAAACCCCCGGGGAGCTGTTTTTT. It is translated as CASSLALQTPGELFF.